The 29 T cell receptor beta chains below were found in one sample sequenced in a study of HIV-infected patients and healthy controls. Each CDR3 protein is one row after TCRdb ran MiXCR on the 5' RACE reads. This sample carries roughly 18,000 distinct CDR3 sequences, about 15% of them seen once, and the ten largest clones take 24%. The material sequenced was CD8+ T cells from blood. The receptor source for this set is a human donor in good health.

This clonotype showed up many times. This rearrangement joins TRBV27 to TRBJ2-3; D remains ambiguous. There are 12 residues in the CDR3. Trimming stripped 3 bases from V and 2 bases from J, with 3 bases between. The germline V gene has CDR1 MNHEY and CDR2 SMNVEV (reference sequence). For the CDR3, the DNA is TGTGCCAGCAGTTTCCCCACAGATACGCAGTATTTT. Encoded protein: CASSFPTDTQYF.

The chain links TRBV5-1 to TRBJ2-3; TRBD2 matches at 9 bases. The CDR3 spans 18 residues. The germline CDR1 and CDR2 sequences are SGHRS and YFSETQ. Unmatched junction bases numbered 14, after V lost 4 bases and J lost 2 bases. The CDR3 here is CASSVPPPSGAHTDTQYF. As DNA, the CDR3 is TGCGCCAGCAGCGTCCCTCCTCCTAGCGGGGCCCACACAGATACGCAGTATTTT.

V and J are TRBV29-1 and TRBJ2-5; 12 nucleotides align to TRBD2. CDR3 length equals 15 residues. The V gene end was trimmed by 7 bases and the J gene end by 2 bases; junction bases not matched to a gene: 8. The V gene's germline CDR1 is SQVTM and CDR2 ANQGSEA. In DNA form, the CDR3 reads TGCAGCGCATGGACTAGCGGGGAGCTACAAGAGACCCAGTACTTC. This gives the protein CSAWTSGELQETQYF.

This clonotype turned up a few times. The chain uses TRBV30 and TRBJ2-7; D not certain. Germline V gene sequence: CDR1 GTSNPN, CDR2 SVGIG (reference sequence). This CDR3 comprises 13 residues. Trimming took 0 bases from V and 3 from J, leaving 9 bases between them. The CDR3 spells CAWSVGPSYEQYF. CDR3 in DNA: TGTGCCTGGAGTGTCGGGCCGAGCTACGAGCAGTACTTC.

This clonotype was seen at least ten times. The CDR3 here is CASSFRDVGVVNTEAFF. The CDR3 DNA reads as TGTGCCAGCAGCTTCCGGGACGTTGGGGTCGTGAACACTGAAGCTTTCTTT. The V call is TRBV2, the J call TRBJ1-1, with D possibly being TRBD1 (5 bases). This CDR3 contains 17 residues. V gave up 6 bases and J gave up 0 bases, with 20 bases separating them. CDR1 is SNHLY, CDR2 FYNNEI, per germline.

This clonotype was seen at least ten times. The chain uses TRBV2 and TRBJ2-1, with 8 bases aligning to TRBD1. V gave up 2 bases and J gave up 10 bases; unmatched junction bases: 10. Germline-derived CDR1 and CDR2 are SNHLY and FYNNEI. There are 15 residues in the CDR3. The CDR3 is CASSEPGQVTGEQFF. CDR3 nucleotides: TGTGCCAGCAGTGAACCGGGACAGGTAACTGGGGAGCAGTTCTTC.

This clonotype has ten or more counts. J is TRBJ1-3 and V is TRBV4-2; 7 nucleotides align to TRBD1. Germline assignment: CDR1 LGHNA and CDR2 YNFKEQ. The junction had 10 bases not matched to a gene; V was cut back by 7 bases and J by 4 bases. CDR3 length equals 15 residues. CDR3 DNA: TGTGCCAGCATCTCCACAGGGGACGCGGGAAACACCATATATTTT. It is translated as CASISTGDAGNTIYF.

This clonotype has just a few counts. V and J are TRBV19 and TRBJ1-1; tentative D call: TRBD1 (6 bases). Trimming stripped 8 bases from V and 5 bases from J, with 18 bases between. Germline lookup yields CDR1 LNHDA and CDR2 SQIVND (reference sequence). The length of the CDR3 is 14 residues. In nucleotides, the CDR3 is TGTGCCAGTCGCTGGGGGGGCGAAGGGACTGAAGCTTTCTTT. It translates to CASRWGGEGTEAFF.

The chain is built from TRBV4-3 and TRBJ2-1, with 9 bases aligning to TRBD2. The V gene end was trimmed by 0 bases and the J gene end by 1 base; junction bases not matched to a gene: 1. This CDR3 comprises 16 residues. The V gene's germline CDR1 is LGHNA and CDR2 YSLEER. The CDR3 nucleotides read TGCGCCAGCAGCCAAGAAGCGGGGGGATCCTACAATGAGCAGTTCTTC. Its protein is CASSQEAGGSYNEQFF.

This chain uses TRBV6-2 or TRBV6-3 with TRBJ2-1; TRBD2 matches 9 bases. This CDR3 spans 14 amino acids. The V gene's germline CDR1 is MNHEY and CDR2 SVGEGT. With 6 bases clipped from V and 8 bases from J, the junction kept 8 bases outside the gene matches. CDR3 loop: CASSTGTSPDEQFF. CDR3 sequence (DNA): TGTGCCAGCAGCACCGGGACTAGCCCCGATGAGCAGTTCTTC.

Many counts were recorded for this clonotype. The chain has TRBV15 and TRBJ1-6; 8 bases line up with TRBD1. Germline V gene data show CDR1 as LNHNV and CDR2 as YYDKDF (reference sequence). Losses at the gene ends were 4 bases for V and 7 bases for J; bases not matched to a gene: 3. This CDR3 contains 14 residues. The DNA for the CDR3 is TGTGCCACCAGCACCCGGACAGGGAATTCACCCCTCCACTTT. The encoded protein is CATSTRTGNSPLHF.

This clonotype was found many times. The chain combines TRBV27 with TRBJ2-5; D is undetermined. In germline, CDR1 is MNHEY, CDR2 SMNVEV (reference sequence). The CDR3 totals 13 residues. V lost 8 bases and J lost 2, with 12 bases in between. In nucleotides, the CDR3 is TGTGCCAGCCGGCCGCCCCAGCAAGAGACCCAGTACTTC. Its protein product is CASRPPQQETQYF.

This clonotype was observed a handful of times. This chain's CDR3 is CASSFSTDTNGDEQFF. DNA of the CDR3: TGTGCCAGCAGTTTTTCTACGGACACAAATGGAGATGAGCAGTTCTTC. The chain recombines TRBV28 with TRBJ2-1, with a possible D match to TRBD1 (5 bases). Germline assignment: CDR1 MDHEN and CDR2 SYDVKM. The CDR3 is 16 residues long. V lost 3 bases and J 8 bases, leaving 20 bases between the germline ends.

This chain joins TRBV29-1 and TRBJ2-7, with TRBD1 matching over 9 bases. The CDR3 consists of 13 residues. The germline V gene has CDR1 SQVTM and CDR2 ANQGSEA. V gave up 7 bases and J gave up 2 bases; unmatched junction bases: 6. CDR3 bases: TGCAGCGCCGGGACAGGGACAACCTACGAGCAGTACTTC. Translation: CSAGTGTTYEQYF.

This clonotype was detected ten times or more. This rearrangement joins TRBV9 to TRBJ2-1, with 13 bases fitting TRBD2. In germline, CDR1 is SGDLS, CDR2 YYNGEE. CDR3 size: 15 residues. Trimming removed 4 bases from V and 10 bases from J; junction bases left unmatched: 8. DNA for the CDR3: TGTGCCAGCAGCATACTAGCGGGAGGGCCTCGGGAGCAGTTCTTC. It translates to CASSILAGGPREQFF.

This chain joins TRBV12-3 or TRBV12-4 and TRBJ2-2; no reliable D call. The CDR3 consists of 14 residues. V shed 4 bases and J shed 4 bases, with 10 bases lying between them. CDR3 bases: TGTGCCAGCAGTTCCGACCCTCTCACCGGGGAGCTGTTTTTT. Amino acids: CASSSDPLTGELFF.

The rearrangement joins TRBV4-2 to TRBJ2-1, with TRBD2 matching 13 bases. The germline V gene encodes CDR1 LGHNA and CDR2 YNFKEQ. Losses at the gene ends were 10 bases for V and 7 bases for J; bases not matched to a gene: 10. This CDR3 has 15 residues. CDR3 nucleotide sequence: TGTGCCAACAAACCGGGACTAGCGGGGATGAATGAGCAGTTCTTC. Translation gives CANKPGLAGMNEQFF.

The rearrangement uses TRBV4-3 and TRBJ2-7; 13 bases match TRBD2. This CDR3 contains 17 residues. V dropped 0 bases and J dropped 2; count of bases not matched to a gene: 4. CDR1 is LGHNA and CDR2 is YSLEER in the germline V gene. CDR3 DNA sequence: TGCGCCAGCAGCCAAGAGAGACTAGCGGGAGGAGCCTACGAGCAGTACTTC. Amino acid sequence: CASSQERLAGGAYEQYF.

This clonotype was counted ten times or more. The rearrangement joins TRBV6-5 to TRBJ1-4, with D tentatively TRBD1 (5 bases). Trimming cost V 6 bases and J 0 bases, with 17 bases left between them. The CDR3 spans 17 residues. Germline V CDR1 and CDR2: MNHEY, SVGAGI. The CDR3 bases are TGTGCCAGCAGCCCATTCGCCGGGGCAGCAACTAATGAAAAACTGTTTTTT. Encoded protein: CASSPFAGAATNEKLFF.

This clonotype has a count of ten or more. The rearrangement uses TRBV7-9 and TRBJ2-1; D is uncertain. Trimming removed 1 base from V and 6 bases from J, with 1 base in between. Germline assignment: CDR1 SEHNR and CDR2 FQNEAQ (reference sequence). There are 11 residues in the CDR3. The CDR3 sequence: CASSLVNEQFF. The CDR3 DNA is TGTGCCAGCAGCTTAGTCAATGAGCAGTTCTTC.

This clonotype was detected ten times or more. This chain uses TRBV9 with TRBJ2-2; no clear D gene. Trimming cost V 4 bases and J 2 bases, with 3 bases left between them. Germline values: CDR1 SGDLS, CDR2 YYNGEE. This CDR3 has 12 amino acids. DNA for the CDR3: TGTGCCAGCAGCCCCAACACCGGGGAGCTGTTTTTT. Residues: CASSPNTGELFF.

This clonotype was picked up many times. The genes are TRBV28 and TRBJ2-7; TRBD2 matches 13 bases. Germline V CDR1 and CDR2: MDHEN, SYDVKM. V trimming: 6 bases; J trimming: 10 bases; junction bases outside the gene matches: 9. The CDR3 length is 14 residues. CDR3 nucleotide sequence: TGTGCCAGCAGCCAAGGACTAGCGGGGGTCGGACAGTACTTC. Protein sequence: CASSQGLAGVGQYF.

This clonotype was counted between two and nine times. The gene calls are TRBV5-1 and TRBJ2-1, with 7 bases fitting TRBD1. Germline trimming cut 0 bases from V and 8 bases from J; bases unmatched to any gene: 11. Germline-derived CDR1 and CDR2 are SGHRS and YFSETQ. There are 16 residues in the CDR3. CDR3 protein: CASSLVGTVPWDEQFF. The CDR3 bases are TGCGCCAGCAGCTTGGTAGGGACAGTGCCCTGGGATGAGCAGTTCTTC.

The chain carries TRBV12-3 or TRBV12-4 and TRBJ1-2; D uncertain. This CDR3 contains 13 residues. V was shortened by 6 bases and J by 5 bases, with 13 bases between the two germline ends. The CDR3 reads CASSLGGLYGYTF. DNA for the CDR3: TGTGCCAGCAGCTTGGGAGGGCTGTATGGCTACACCTTC.

This clonotype has a count of ten or more. The chain uses TRBV7-2 and TRBJ1-4, with D maybe TRBD1 (6 bases). V was clipped by 1 base and J by 0 bases, with 15 bases between them. Germline V lookup: CDR1 SGHTA, CDR2 FQGNSA. The CDR3 contains 18 residues. In DNA, the CDR3 is TGTGCCAGCAGCTTAGTTTGGGTCAGGGGCTCAACTAATGAAAAACTGTTTTTT. Protein: CASSLVWVRGSTNEKLFF.

The genes are TRBV7-9 and TRBJ2-1, with 9 bases fitting TRBD2. V shed 0 bases and J 7 bases; nucleotides not matched to a gene: 4. Germline assignment: CDR1 SEHNR and CDR2 FQNEAQ (reference sequence). CDR3 length equals 15 residues. The CDR3 sequence: CASSLASGSGNEQFF. CDR3 DNA: TGTGCCAGCAGCTTAGCTAGCGGGAGTGGAAATGAGCAGTTCTTC.

This clonotype was seen many times. The J gene is TRBJ2-2, the V gene TRBV19; 7 bases are a match to TRBD2. The CDR3 length is 15 residues. Germline V lookup: CDR1 LNHDA, CDR2 SQIVND (reference sequence). The trim removed 4 bases at V and 5 bases at J, leaving 7 bases unmatched. This CDR3 reads CASSRAGVATGELFF. DNA of the CDR3: TGTGCCAGTAGTAGGGCGGGAGTGGCTACCGGGGAGCTGTTTTTT.

The table lists this clonotype with many counts. The chain employs TRBV7-2 and TRBJ2-1; TRBD2 aligns across 12 bases. This CDR3 is built from 16 residues. V gave up 5 bases and J gave up 8 bases; unmatched junction bases: 10. Germline V gene lookup returns CDR1 SGHTA and CDR2 FQGNSA. The DNA for the CDR3 is TGTGCCAGCAGCCCCGAGCTAGCGGGAGGGGGCCATGAGCAGTTCTTC. Residues: CASSPELAGGGHEQFF.

The genes are TRBV7-8 and TRBJ1-1; D ambiguous. CDR3 length equals 12 residues. Between the trimmed V and J ends, which lost 4 bases and 5 bases, there was a span of 8 bases. Germline-derived CDR1 and CDR2 are SGHVS and FQNEAQ. Here the CDR3 reads CASSSHGTEAFF. Written as DNA, the CDR3 is TGTGCCAGCAGCTCGCATGGAACTGAAGCTTTCTTT. The full variable domain, in which reference TRBV7-8 and TRBJ1-1 provide the parts outside the CDR3, is GAGVSQSPRYKVAKRGQDVALRCDPISGHVSLFWYQQALGQGPEFLTYFQNEAQLDKSGLPSDRFFAERPEGSVSTLKIQRTQQEDSAVYLCASSSHGTEAFFGQGTRLTVV.